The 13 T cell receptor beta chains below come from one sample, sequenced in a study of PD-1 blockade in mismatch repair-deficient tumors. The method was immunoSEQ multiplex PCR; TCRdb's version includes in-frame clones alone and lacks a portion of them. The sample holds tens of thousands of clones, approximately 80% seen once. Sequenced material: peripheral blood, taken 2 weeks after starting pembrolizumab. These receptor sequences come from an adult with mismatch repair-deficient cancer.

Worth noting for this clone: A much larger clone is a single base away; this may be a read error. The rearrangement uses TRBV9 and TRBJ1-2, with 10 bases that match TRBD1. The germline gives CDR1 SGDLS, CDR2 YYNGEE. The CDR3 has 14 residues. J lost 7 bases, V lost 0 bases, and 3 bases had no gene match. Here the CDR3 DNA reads TGTGCCAGCAGCGTAGGACAGGGGGCCGGTGGCTACACCTTC. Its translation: CASSVGQGAGGYTF.

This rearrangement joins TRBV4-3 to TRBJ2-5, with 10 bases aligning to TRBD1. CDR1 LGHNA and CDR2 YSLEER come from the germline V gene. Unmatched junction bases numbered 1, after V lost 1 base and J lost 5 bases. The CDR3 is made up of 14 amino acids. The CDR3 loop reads CASSQGQGAETQYF. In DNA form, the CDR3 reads TGCGCCAGCAGCCAAGGACAGGGGGCGGAGACCCAGTACTTC.

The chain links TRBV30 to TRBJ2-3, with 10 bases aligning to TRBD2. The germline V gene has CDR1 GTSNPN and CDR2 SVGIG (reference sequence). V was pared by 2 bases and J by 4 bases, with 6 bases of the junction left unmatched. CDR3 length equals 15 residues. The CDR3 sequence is CAWSMASGSADTQYF. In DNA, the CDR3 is TGTGCCTGGAGTATGGCTAGCGGGAGCGCAGATACGCAGTATTTT.

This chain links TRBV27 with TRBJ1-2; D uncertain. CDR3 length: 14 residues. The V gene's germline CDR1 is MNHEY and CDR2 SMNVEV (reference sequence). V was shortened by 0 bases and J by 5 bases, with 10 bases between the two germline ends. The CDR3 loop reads CASSLSGPNYGYTF. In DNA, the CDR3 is TGTGCCAGCAGTTTATCAGGGCCGAATTATGGCTACACCTTC.

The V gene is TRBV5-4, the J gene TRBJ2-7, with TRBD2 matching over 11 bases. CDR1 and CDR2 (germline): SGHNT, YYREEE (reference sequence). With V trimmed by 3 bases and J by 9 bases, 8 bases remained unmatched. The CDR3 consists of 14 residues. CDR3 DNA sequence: TGTGCCAGCAGCTCTAGGACTAGCGGGCGGGGGCAGTACTTC. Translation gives CASSSRTSGRGQYF.

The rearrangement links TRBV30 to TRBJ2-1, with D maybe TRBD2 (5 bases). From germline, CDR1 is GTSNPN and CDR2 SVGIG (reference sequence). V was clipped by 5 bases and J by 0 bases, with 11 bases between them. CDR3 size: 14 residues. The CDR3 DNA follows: TGTGCCTGGTCGAGCGGAGGCTCCTACAATGAGCAGTTCTTC. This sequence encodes CAWSSGGSYNEQFF.

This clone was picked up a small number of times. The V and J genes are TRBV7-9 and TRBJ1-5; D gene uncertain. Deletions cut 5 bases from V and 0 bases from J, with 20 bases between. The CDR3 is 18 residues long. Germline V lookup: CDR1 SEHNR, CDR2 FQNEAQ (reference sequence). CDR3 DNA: TGTGCCAGCAGCCCGCAAACCCGCCAGCTCTATAGCAATCAGCCCCAGCATTTT. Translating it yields CASSPQTRQLYSNQPQHF.

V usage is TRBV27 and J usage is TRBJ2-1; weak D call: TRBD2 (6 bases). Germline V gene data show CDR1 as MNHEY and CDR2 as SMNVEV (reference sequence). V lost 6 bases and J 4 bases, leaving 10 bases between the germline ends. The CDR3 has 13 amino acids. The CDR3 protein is CASSIGLYNEQFF. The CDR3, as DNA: TGTGCCAGCAGCATAGGACTATACAATGAGCAGTTCTTC.

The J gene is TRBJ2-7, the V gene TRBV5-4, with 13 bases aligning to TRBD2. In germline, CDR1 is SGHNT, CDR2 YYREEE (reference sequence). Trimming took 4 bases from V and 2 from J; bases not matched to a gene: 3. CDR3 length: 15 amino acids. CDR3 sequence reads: CASSQGLAGPYEQYF. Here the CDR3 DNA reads TGTGCCAGCAGCCAGGGACTAGCGGGGCCCTACGAGCAGTACTTC.

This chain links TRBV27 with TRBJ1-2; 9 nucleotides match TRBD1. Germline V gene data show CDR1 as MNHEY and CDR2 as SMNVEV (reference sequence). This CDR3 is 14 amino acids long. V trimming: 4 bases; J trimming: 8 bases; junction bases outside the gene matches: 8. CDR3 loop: CASSSRTGASGYTF. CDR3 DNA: TGTGCCAGCAGTTCCCGGACAGGGGCCAGCGGCTACACCTTC.

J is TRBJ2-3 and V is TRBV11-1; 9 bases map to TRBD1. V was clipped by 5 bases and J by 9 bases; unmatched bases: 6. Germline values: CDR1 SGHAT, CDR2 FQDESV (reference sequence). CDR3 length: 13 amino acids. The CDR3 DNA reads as TGTGCCAGCAGCCGAGAGACAGGGGGAACGCAGTATTTT. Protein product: CASSRETGGTQYF.

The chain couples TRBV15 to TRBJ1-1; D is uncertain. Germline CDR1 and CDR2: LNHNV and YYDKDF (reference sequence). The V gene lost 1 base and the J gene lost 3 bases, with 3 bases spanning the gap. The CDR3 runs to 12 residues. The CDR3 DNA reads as TGTGCCACCAGCAGAGGGTACACTGAAGCTTTCTTT. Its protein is CATSRGYTEAFF.

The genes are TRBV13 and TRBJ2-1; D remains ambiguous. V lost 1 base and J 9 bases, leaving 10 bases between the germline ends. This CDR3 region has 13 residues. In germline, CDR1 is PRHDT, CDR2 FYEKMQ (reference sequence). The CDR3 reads CASSLDIPSEQFF. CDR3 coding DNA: TGTGCCAGCAGCTTAGACATACCGAGTGAGCAGTTCTTC.